The clone carrying this T cell receptor (beta chain) was observed many times. This CDR3 spans 15 amino acids. Germline V gives CDR1 SGHTA, CDR2 FQGNSA. V was pared by 4 bases and J by 0 bases, with 3 bases of the junction left unmatched. The record originates from a study of T-cell reconstitution after alpha-beta-depleted transplantation in children. The library targeted TCRbeta and was prepared with unique molecular identifiers. TCRdb passed the PCR reads through MiXCR, listing each CDR3 protein once. The profile shows nearly 550,000 distinct CDR3 sequences, about 17% of them singletons. The V and J genes are TRBV7-2 and TRBJ2-1; 7 bases match TRBD1. The TCR sequence derives from a human donor who donated a stem cell graft to a child with acute lymphoblastic leukemia. Sequenced material: PBMCs from the stem cell graft donor, taken from the stem cell graft. CDR3 DNA: TGTGCCAGCAGCTCACAGGGGAGCTCCTACAATGAGCAGTTCTTC. Amino acids: CASSSQGSSYNEQFF.